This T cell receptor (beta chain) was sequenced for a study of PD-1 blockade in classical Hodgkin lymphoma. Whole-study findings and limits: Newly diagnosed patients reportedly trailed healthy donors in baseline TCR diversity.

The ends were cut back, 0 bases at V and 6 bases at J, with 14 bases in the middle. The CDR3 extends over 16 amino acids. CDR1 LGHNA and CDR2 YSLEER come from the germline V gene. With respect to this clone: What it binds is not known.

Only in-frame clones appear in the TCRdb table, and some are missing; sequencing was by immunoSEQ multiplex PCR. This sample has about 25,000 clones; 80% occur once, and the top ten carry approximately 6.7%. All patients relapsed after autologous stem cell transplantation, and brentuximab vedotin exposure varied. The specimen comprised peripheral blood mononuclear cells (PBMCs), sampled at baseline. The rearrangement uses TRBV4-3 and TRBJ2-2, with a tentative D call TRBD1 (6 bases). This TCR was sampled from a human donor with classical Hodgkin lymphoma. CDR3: CASSQEGPGVSGELFF. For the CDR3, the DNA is TGCGCCAGCAGCCAAGAAGGTCCAGGGGTTTCCGGGGAGCTGTTTTTT.